This TCR beta chain was sequenced for a study of blood T cell repertoires in COVID-19. The CDR3 length is 14 residues. Trimming cost V 0 bases and J 6 bases, with 12 bases left between them. The germline CDR1 and CDR2 sequences are SGDLS and YYNGEE. Repertoires were generated with immunoSEQ multiplex PCR, while TCRdb's copy carries only in-frame clones and drops some. The table lists more than 250,000 clones, around four fifths of them singletons. This chain links TRBV9 with TRBJ1-1, with D perhaps matching TRBD1 (6 bases). The TCR originated in a woman between 50 and 59 years old with acute or convalescent COVID-19. Input material: peripheral blood. The CDR3 region has the DNA TGTGCCAGCAGCGTAGGGGCAGGGGTCCCTGAAGCTTTCTTT. As protein: CASSVGAGVPEAFF. Together with reference TRBV9 and TRBJ1-1, the CDR3 gives the full variable domain: DSGVTQTPKHLITATGQRVTLRCSPRSGDLSVYWYQQSLDQGLQFLIQYYNGEERAKGNILERFSAQQFPDLHSELNLSSLELGDSALYFCASSVGAGVPEAFFGQGTRLTVV.